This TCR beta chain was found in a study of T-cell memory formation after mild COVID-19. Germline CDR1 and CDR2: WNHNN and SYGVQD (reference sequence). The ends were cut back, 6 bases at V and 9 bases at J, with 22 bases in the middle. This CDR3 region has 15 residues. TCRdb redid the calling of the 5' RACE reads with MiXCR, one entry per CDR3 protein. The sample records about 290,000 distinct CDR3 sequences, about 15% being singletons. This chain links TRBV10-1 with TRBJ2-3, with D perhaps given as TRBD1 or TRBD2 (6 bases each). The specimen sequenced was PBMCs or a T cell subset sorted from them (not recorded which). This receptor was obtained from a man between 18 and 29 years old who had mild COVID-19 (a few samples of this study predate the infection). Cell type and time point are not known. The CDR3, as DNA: TGCGCCAGCAGCTCGGGGACAACGGGGGTTCAGACGCAGTATTTT. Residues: CASSSGTTGVQTQYF.